Following are 15 T cell receptor beta chains from one sample sequenced in a study of CD8 T cells in ankylosing spondylitis. Overall study findings and caveats: Blood from ankylosing spondylitis patients appeared to carry a characteristic roughly eight-variant TCR beta motif.

Which antigens these TCRs recognize remains unknown. TCRdb re-derived calls from the 5' RACE reads in MiXCR, one entry per CDR3 protein. In the table there are 75,000 to 95,000 distinct CDR3 sequences, roughly 8.8% of which are singletons. Sequencing was carried out using blood, either unsorted or a sorted T cell fraction (not recorded which). The receptors here all came from a male donor with ankylosing spondylitis.

The rearrangement uses TRBV30 and TRBJ2-7; D gene ambiguous. The V end lost 0 bases, the J end lost 0 bases, and 12 bases lay between the germline ends. CDR1 is GTSNPN and CDR2 is SVGIG in the germline V gene (reference sequence). The CDR3 length is 15 residues. CDR3 loop: CAWSVTATNSYEQYF. CDR3 DNA sequence: TGTGCCTGGAGTGTAACTGCTACCAACTCCTACGAGCAGTACTTC.

This clonotype was seen repeatedly, ten times or more. The V gene is TRBV6-1, the J gene TRBJ1-1; D gene uncertain. The germline CDR1 and CDR2 sequences are MNHNS and SASEGT. Trimming removed 2 bases from V and 1 base from J, with 8 bases in between. The CDR3 totals 14 residues. The CDR3 spells CASSETGRNTEAFF. For the CDR3, the DNA is TGTGCCAGCAGTGAAACGGGCAGGAACACTGAAGCTTTCTTT.

This clonotype was counted at least ten times. DNA for the CDR3: TGTGCCACCAGTGATCCGGGGGACAGGGGTGCCCCCTACGAGCAGTACTTC. Translation: CATSDPGDRGAPYEQYF. V usage is TRBV24-1 and J usage is TRBJ2-7; 10 bases are a match to TRBD1. The V segment lost 3 bases and the J segment 2 bases; nucleotides outside the gene matches: 9. This CDR3 contains 17 residues. CDR1 KGHDR and CDR2 SFDVKD come from the germline V gene.

This clonotype came up many times. The chain combines TRBV20-1 with TRBJ2-7; D ambiguous. This CDR3 has 15 amino acids. Germline CDR1 and CDR2: DFQATT and SNEGSKA (reference sequence). The chain's CDR3 is CSARDGSAETYEQYV. The CDR3 DNA reads as TGCAGTGCTAGAGATGGGTCAGCCGAGACCTACGAGCAGTACGTG.

This clonotype was seen a few times. V is TRBV6-5 and J is TRBJ1-1; 8 nucleotides align to TRBD1. The CDR3 covers 15 residues. The J segment lost 5 bases and the V segment lost 0 bases, leaving 5 bases of the junction unmatched. CDR1 MNHEY and CDR2 SVGAGI come from the germline V gene. CDR3 protein: CASSYSAGGLTEAFF. The CDR3 nucleotides are TGTGCCAGCAGTTACTCGGCAGGGGGCTTAACTGAAGCTTTCTTT.

V usage is TRBV19 and J usage is TRBJ1-1; 8 bases agree with TRBD1. The trim removed 0 bases at V and 3 bases at J, leaving 6 bases unmatched. CDR1 and CDR2 from the germline V gene are LNHDA and SQIVND (reference sequence). This CDR3 has 16 amino acids. The CDR3 DNA reads TGTGCCAGTAGTATAGATCAAATGGACAGGGACACTGAAGCTTTCTTT. Translation: CASSIDQMDRDTEAFF. The full variable domain, rest sourced from reference TRBV19 and TRBJ1-1, is DGGITQSPKYLFRKEGQNVTLSCEQNLNHDAMYWYRQDPGQGLRLIYYSQIVNDFQKGDIAEGYSVSREKKESFPLTVTSAQKNPTAFYLCASSIDQMDRDTEAFFGQGTRLTVV.

V is TRBV5-6 and J is TRBJ2-1; D gene uncertain. This CDR3 comprises 14 residues. V shed 0 bases and J shed 6 bases, with 10 bases lying between them. Germline V lookup: CDR1 SGHDT, CDR2 YYEEEE. CDR3: CASSLGAGANEQFF. Here the CDR3 DNA reads TGTGCCAGCAGCTTGGGGGCAGGAGCCAATGAGCAGTTCTTC.

This clonotype appeared many times. This sequence joins TRBV29-1 and TRBJ2-7; TRBD2 is a possible D gene (6 bases). The CDR3 length is 12 residues. The V gene's germline CDR1 is SQVTM and CDR2 ANQGSEA. Trimming took off 6 bases at V and 1 base at J, with 10 bases between the two ends. The DNA for the CDR3 is TGCAGCGTGTCCGGGACTTCCTACGAGCAGTACTTC. It translates to CSVSGTSYEQYF.

The chain is built from TRBV7-8 and TRBJ2-3, with TRBD1 identical over 10 bases. The CDR3 length is 16 residues. The V gene end was trimmed by 3 bases and the J gene end by 2 bases; junction bases not matched to a gene: 5. The germline CDR1 and CDR2 sequences are SGHVS and FQNEAQ. The DNA of the CDR3 is TGTGCCAGCAGCTTGGGGACAGGGGCTCACACAGATACGCAGTATTTT. As protein: CASSLGTGAHTDTQYF.

This clonotype has ten or more counts. The chain uses TRBV5-1 and TRBJ2-1; a weak D match, TRBD2 (5 bases). The V end was cut by 7 bases, the J end by 6 bases, with 14 bases between. Germline V CDR1 and CDR2: SGHRS, YFSETQ. The CDR3 totals 13 residues. The DNA of the CDR3 is TGCGCCAGCGCAATCAGTGGGAGCAATGAGCAGTTCTTC. This encodes CASAISGSNEQFF.

This clonotype was observed a handful of times. The chain recombines TRBV28 with TRBJ2-3; possibly TRBD1 for D (6 bases). CDR1 MDHEN and CDR2 SYDVKM come from the germline V gene. The CDR3 totals 16 residues. V was pared by 4 bases and J by 1 base, with 15 bases between. The CDR3 bases are TGTGCCAGCAGTTCGAACAGGGTTTGGGGCACAGATACGCAGTATTTT. This translates into CASSSNRVWGTDTQYF.

The chain combines TRBV24-1 with TRBJ1-1; TRBD1 matches at 9 bases. Trimming removed 3 bases from V and 6 bases from J; junction bases left unmatched: 4. The CDR3 consists of 14 residues. Germline V CDR1 and CDR2: KGHDR, SFDVKD. The CDR3 here is CATSDRDRVAEAFF. In DNA form, the CDR3 reads TGTGCCACCAGTGATCGGGACAGGGTGGCTGAAGCTTTCTTT.

This clonotype was seen a few times. V is TRBV6-1 and J is TRBJ2-5, with 8 nucleotides matching TRBD1. This CDR3 contains 19 residues. Per the germline V gene, CDR1 is MNHNS and CDR2 is SASEGT. V was clipped by 0 bases and J by 2 bases; unmatched bases: 14. For the CDR3, the DNA is TGTGCCAGCAGTGAAGCCGCAACGGTGGGACAGGCAGTTCAAGAGACCCAGTACTTC. Translation gives CASSEAATVGQAVQETQYF.

This clonotype was recorded at least ten times. The chain uses TRBV5-1 and TRBJ1-1; tentative D call: TRBD1 (5 bases). V was cut by 0 bases and J by 1 base, with 10 bases left in between. The CDR3 is 15 residues long. Germline V lookup: CDR1 SGHRS, CDR2 YFSETQ. CDR3 loop: CASSLAGQGNTEAFF. The DNA of the CDR3 is TGCGCCAGCAGCTTGGCAGGGCAGGGGAACACTGAAGCTTTCTTT.

This clonotype was seen ten or more times. The chain joins TRBV20-1 to TRBJ2-1; TRBD2 matches at 13 bases. The CDR3 sequence is 16 residues long. Germline CDR1 is DFQATT and CDR2 is SNEGSKA (reference sequence). The trim removed 3 bases at V and 4 bases at J, leaving 6 bases unmatched. Here the CDR3 reads CSASGGLAGNYNEQFF. The CDR3 bases are TGCAGTGCTAGCGGGGGACTAGCGGGAAATTACAATGAGCAGTTCTTC.